Below, 11 T cell receptor beta chains from the same sample are listed, as sequenced in a study of T cells expressing NK-cell markers. TCRdb re-analyzed the 5' RACE reads; it lists each CDR3 protein once, without DNA. The sample has about 550,000 distinct CDR3 sequences; the top ten hold approximately 3.5%. Sequencing was carried out using blood T cells: a sorted CD56 or NKG2C T cell subset, CD4+ or CD8+ T cells, or bulk PBMC T cells (not recorded which). The source is a man between 18 and 29 years old in good health.

This chain's CDR3 is CASSPVGRQMGEQYF. The chain uses TRBV5-1 and TRBJ2-7; the TCRdb call, TRBD2, lacks DNA for checking. This CDR3 comprises 15 residues. CDR1 and CDR2 (germline): SGHRS, YFSETQ.

CDR3 protein: CASSVRTGDNEKLFF. The chain employs TRBV7-9 and TRBJ1-4; no DNA is available, so the TRBD1 call from TCRdb remains unchecked. This CDR3 contains 15 residues. Looked up from germline, CDR1 is SEHNR and CDR2 is FQNEAQ (reference sequence).

V gene TRBV19 combines with J gene TRBJ2-5; the TRBD1 assignment by TCRdb is unverifiable without DNA. CDR3 length: 16 residues. Germline V lookup: CDR1 LNHDA, CDR2 SQIVND (reference sequence). CDR3 in amino acids: CASSTGQGKSAETQYF.

This rearrangement joins TRBV29-1 to TRBJ2-2; the D call of TRBD1 rests on TCRdb alone, since no DNA is present to check it. The CDR3 consists of 13 residues. Per the germline V gene, CDR1 is SQVTM and CDR2 is ANQGSEA. The chain's CDR3 is CSVVGGVTGELFF.

The J gene is TRBJ2-7, the V gene TRBV30. Germline CDR1 reads GTSNPN; CDR2 reads SVGIG (reference sequence). The CDR3 length is 14 residues. The CDR3 protein is CAWSVLGLSYEQYF.

The V call is TRBV6-1, the J call TRBJ1-6; TCRdb gives TRBD1 as the D gene, but with no DNA this cannot be confirmed. From germline, CDR1 is MNHNS and CDR2 SASEGT. CDR3 length equals 14 residues. CDR3 region: CASRTLAGDSPLHF.

CDR3 region: CATSDPARVSYNEQFF. The chain combines TRBV24-1 with TRBJ2-1; as DNA is missing, the TRBD2 call by TCRdb cannot be tested. The V gene's germline CDR1 is KGHDR and CDR2 SFDVKD. This CDR3 contains 16 residues.

This chain joins TRBV24-1 and TRBJ2-2; as DNA is missing, the TRBD1 call by TCRdb cannot be tested. CDR3 length: 18 amino acids. Germline CDR1 is KGHDR and CDR2 is SFDVKD. The CDR3 here is CATSDPGTGKGNTGELFF.

This chain uses TRBV4-2 with TRBJ2-4. The CDR3 spans 12 residues. CDR1 LGHNA and CDR2 YNFKEQ come from the germline V gene. CDR3 region: CASSHRTDIQYF.

This chain connects TRBV20-1 to TRBJ2-3; the TRBD2 assignment by TCRdb is unverifiable without DNA. The CDR3 consists of 15 residues. CDR1 and CDR2 from the germline V gene are DFQATT and SNEGSKA (reference sequence). The CDR3 loop is CSARDRILAEDTQYF.

This chain links TRBV2 with TRBJ2-1. Germline loops: CDR1 SNHLY, CDR2 FYNNEI. The CDR3 covers 13 residues. The chain's CDR3 is CASSKEYADEQFF.